Each of the 29 T cell receptor beta chains below was sequenced from the same sample in a study of blood T cell repertoires in COVID-19. Sequenced by immunoSEQ multiplex PCR; TCRdb stores in-frame clones only, minus some. The repertoire consists of 100,000 to 150,000 clones, with about 81% occurring once and the leading ten covering about 4%. Sequenced input: peripheral blood. The receptors come from a woman between 45 and 60 years old with acute or convalescent COVID-19.

This clone was detected only once. The chain combines TRBV19 with TRBJ1-1; tentative D call: TRBD1 (5 bases). V lost 5 bases and J lost 5, with 18 bases in between. The CDR3 consists of 15 residues. CDR1 LNHDA and CDR2 SQIVND come from the germline V gene (reference sequence). The CDR3 DNA reads as TGTGCCAGTAGTGTCGGGGGAGGGCATTGGACTGAAGCTTTCTTT. Its translation: CASSVGGGHWTEAFF.

Comment on this clone: Germline and junction disagree at one end, which may indicate a read error. The chain has TRBV11-3 and TRBJ2-1, with a weak D call TRBD2 (6 bases). CDR3 length: 14 residues. In germline, CDR1 is SGHNT, CDR2 YENEEA. This CDR3 reads CATSRDSTYNEQFF. CDR3 coding DNA: TGTGCCACCAGCCGGGACTCTACCTACAATGAGCAGTTCTTC.

This sequence joins TRBV28 and TRBJ1-3; D is ambiguous. In germline, CDR1 is MDHEN, CDR2 SYDVKM. With 3 bases removed from V and 1 base from J, the gap between germline ends came to 7 bases. The CDR3 spans 14 residues. CDR3 in amino acids: CASSFSQSGNTIYF. CDR3 DNA: TGTGCCAGCAGTTTCTCGCAGTCTGGAAACACCATATATTTT.

V usage is TRBV4-1 and J usage is TRBJ2-1; weak D call: TRBD1 (6 bases). Germline values: CDR1 MGHRA, CDR2 YSYEKL. The ends were cut back, 4 bases at V and 3 bases at J, with 7 bases in the middle. The CDR3 runs 13 residues. Here the CDR3 DNA reads TGCGCCAGCAGCCCGACAGGCTACAATGAGCAGTTCTTC. This codes for CASSPTGYNEQFF.

The sample holds a few counts of this clone. This chain connects TRBV6-5 to TRBJ1-3, with D uncertain. The CDR3 loop spans 15 amino acids. V was trimmed by 4 bases and J by 0 bases, leaving 10 bases between them. The germline gives CDR1 MNHEY, CDR2 SVGAGI. CDR3: CASSLTVSSGNTIYF. As DNA, the CDR3 is TGTGCCAGCAGTTTGACTGTGAGCTCTGGAAACACCATATATTTT.

This chain connects TRBV30 to TRBJ2-7; D unclear. Germline CDR1 is GTSNPN and CDR2 is SVGIG (reference sequence). The CDR3 is 11 amino acids. V lost 2 bases to trimming and J lost 1 base, with 3 bases between them. The CDR3 DNA sequence: TGTGCCTGGAGTATATCCTACGAGCAGTACTTC. Protein sequence: CAWSISYEQYF.

This chain connects TRBV3-1 (or the pseudogene TRBV3-2) to TRBJ1-2; no firm D call. V was trimmed by 1 base and J by 4 bases, leaving 13 bases between them. Germline CDR1 LGHDT, CDR2 YNNKEL (reference sequence). This CDR3 region has 15 residues. The CDR3 DNA reads TGTGCCAGCAGCCAAGGCGTAATGGGCACCTATGGCTACACCTTC. Its translation is CASSQGVMGTYGYTF.

The chain has TRBV9 and TRBJ2-1, with D maybe TRBD2 (6 bases). The germline V gene has CDR1 SGDLS and CDR2 YYNGEE. This CDR3 has 16 amino acids. Trimming removed 0 bases from V and 3 bases from J, with 13 bases in between. The CDR3 spells CASSVVGGGNYNEQFF. CDR3 in DNA: TGTGCCAGCAGCGTAGTTGGGGGAGGCAACTACAATGAGCAGTTCTTC. The full variable domain, rest sourced from reference TRBV9 and TRBJ2-1, is DSGVTQTPKHLITATGQRVTLRCSPRSGDLSVYWYQQSLDQGLQFLIQYYNGEERAKGNILERFSAQQFPDLHSELNLSSLELGDSALYFCASSVVGGGNYNEQFFGPGTRLTVL.

This chain links TRBV18 with TRBJ2-5; D is possibly TRBD2 (6 bases). V lost 4 bases and J lost 1, with 7 bases in between. This CDR3 contains 13 residues. Per germline, CDR1 KGHSH and CDR2 LQKENI. The CDR3 sequence: CASSLAVQETQYF. CDR3 bases: TGTGCCAGCTCACTAGCGGTCCAAGAGACCCAGTACTTC.

The chain recombines TRBV15 with TRBJ1-1, with a possible D match to TRBD1 (6 bases). The CDR3 covers 18 residues. The V end was cut by 6 bases, the J end by 0 bases, with 23 bases between. Looked up from germline, CDR1 is LNHNV and CDR2 is YYDKDF (reference sequence). The DNA for the CDR3 is TGTGCCACCAGTCGGGACATATGGGATGGGGATGTGAACACTGAAGCTTTCTTT. Residues: CATSRDIWDGDVNTEAFF.

V usage is TRBV18 and J usage is TRBJ1-2; D possibly corresponds to TRBD1 (5 bases). Per germline, CDR1 KGHSH and CDR2 LQKENI. The germline V and J ends were trimmed by 1 base and 2 bases, with 11 bases remaining between them. The CDR3 extends over 15 amino acids. The CDR3 nucleotides read TGTGCCAGCTCACCACTGGGGGGGAGGAACTATGGCTACACCTTC. Protein sequence: CASSPLGGRNYGYTF.

The chain uses TRBV5-1 and TRBJ1-2; D is perhaps TRBD1 (5 bases). Germline V gene data show CDR1 as SGHRS and CDR2 as YFSETQ. The CDR3 loop spans 12 amino acids. V was cut by 3 bases and J by 14 bases, with 17 bases left in between. The CDR3 region is CASSSNRSRRTF. DNA of the CDR3: TGCGCCAGCAGCTCAAACAGGAGTCGAAGGACCTTC.

In its sample, this clone was seen a few times. This sequence joins TRBV10-3 and TRBJ1-2, with D unclear. The V gene lost 6 bases and the J gene lost 4 bases, with 12 bases spanning the gap. This CDR3 spans 13 amino acids. Germline lookup yields CDR1 ENHRY and CDR2 SYGVKD. CDR3 region: CAIRESQFYGYTF. CDR3 sequence (DNA): TGTGCCATCAGGGAGAGTCAGTTCTATGGCTACACCTTC.

This chain joins TRBV7-9 and TRBJ1-1; 8 bases align to TRBD1. Germline V CDR1 and CDR2: SEHNR, FQNEAQ (reference sequence). The CDR3 covers 15 residues. Germline trimming cut 4 bases from V and 6 bases from J; bases unmatched to any gene: 10. As DNA, the CDR3 is TGTGCCAGCAGCTCTGGACAGGGAATAGGGCCTGAAGCTTTCTTT. This encodes CASSSGQGIGPEAFF. The entire variable domain, with the rest obtained from reference TRBV7-9 and TRBJ1-1, is as follows: DTGVSQNPRHKITKRGQNVTFRCDPISEHNRLYWYRQTLGQGPEFLTYFQNEAQLEKSRLLSDRFSAERPKGSFSTLEIQRTEQGDSAMYLCASSSGQGIGPEAFFGQGTRLTVV.

The genes are TRBV20-1 and TRBJ1-1; possibly TRBD1 for D (6 bases). The CDR3 loop spans 14 amino acids. Looked up from germline, CDR1 is DFQATT and CDR2 is SNEGSKA (reference sequence). V lost 3 bases and J lost 3, with 14 bases in between. The CDR3 DNA sequence: TGCAGTGCTAGTGGGGGGCAGGGCGACACTGAAGCTTTCTTT. As protein: CSASGGQGDTEAFF.

The CDR3 DNA sequence: TGTGCCAGCAGCTTCGGACGGGCTAGGGGAGGGTCTAATGAAAAACTGTTTTTT. As protein: CASSFGRARGGSNEKLFF. The rearrangement links TRBV9 to TRBJ1-4; perhaps TRBD1 as D (5 bases). With 4 bases removed from V and 3 bases from J, the gap between germline ends came to 22 bases. CDR3 length: 18 amino acids. CDR1 and CDR2 from the germline V gene are SGDLS and YYNGEE.

The DNA for the CDR3 is TGCGCCAGCAGCCCGGATCCGACTAGCAGGTACCAAGAGACCCAGTACTTC. Translated: CASSPDPTSRYQETQYF. The rearrangement joins TRBV5-1 to TRBJ2-5; TRBD2 matches 7 bases. J lost 0 bases, V lost 4 bases, and 12 bases had no gene match. The CDR3 sequence is 17 residues long. Germline V gene sequence: CDR1 SGHRS, CDR2 YFSETQ.

The chain joins TRBV10-3 to TRBJ1-2; 8 positions agree with TRBD1. The CDR3 has 17 residues. Germline-derived CDR1 and CDR2 are ENHRY and SYGVKD. The junction had 8 bases not matched to a gene; V was cut back by 0 bases and J by 2 bases. The CDR3 sequence is CAISESNMRDRNYGYTF. CDR3 sequence (DNA): TGTGCCATCAGTGAGTCGAATATGCGGGACAGGAACTATGGCTACACCTTC.

The chain links TRBV12-5 to TRBJ2-7; a possible D gene is TRBD2 (7 bases). Germline CDR1 LGHNT, CDR2 FRNRAP. Trimming stripped 4 bases from V and 9 bases from J, with 25 bases between. The length of the CDR3 is 16 residues. CDR3 sequence (DNA): TGTGCTAGTGGTTCCCCCCCGCGGGGGCCTCCGGGATGGCAGTACTTC. Its translation: CASGSPPRGPPGWQYF.

V gene TRBV30 combines with J gene TRBJ1-2; 10 bases fit TRBD1. J was trimmed by 2 bases and V by 7 bases; bases with no gene match: 7. Germline V gives CDR1 GTSNPN, CDR2 SVGIG (reference sequence). This CDR3 comprises 14 residues. CDR3: CASQPTGGNYGYTF. The CDR3 region has the DNA TGTGCCTCCCAGCCGACAGGGGGCAACTATGGCTACACCTTC. Based on the CDR3 plus reference TRBV30 and TRBJ1-2, the full variable domain is SQTIHQWPATLVQPVGSPLSLECTVEGTSNPNLYWYRQAAGRGLQLLFYSVGIGQISSEVPQNLSASRPQDRQFILSSKKLLLSDSGFYLCASQPTGGNYGYTFGSGTRLTVV.

This clone was seen a single time. The V and J genes are TRBV3-1 (or the pseudogene TRBV3-2) and TRBJ2-7; perhaps TRBD2 as D (5 bases). With 5 bases removed from V and 1 base from J, the gap between germline ends came to 18 bases. The germline V gene has CDR1 LGHDT and CDR2 YNNKEL (reference sequence). This CDR3 contains 16 residues. This chain's CDR3 is CASSSRVVSESYEQYF. DNA of the CDR3: TGTGCCAGCAGCTCAAGGGTGGTTAGCGAGTCCTACGAGCAGTACTTC.

The genes are TRBV3-1 (or the pseudogene TRBV3-2) and TRBJ1-2; D gene unclear. Trimming took off 2 bases at V and 7 bases at J, with 8 bases between the two ends. CDR3 length: 12 amino acids. CDR1 is LGHDT, CDR2 YNNKEL, per germline (reference sequence). Here the CDR3 reads CASSQISGGYTF. DNA for the CDR3: TGTGCCAGCAGCCAAATCTCGGGTGGCTACACCTTC.

The chain carries TRBV10-1 and TRBJ2-2; 11 nucleotides line up with TRBD2. This CDR3 comprises 16 residues. CDR1 is WNHNN and CDR2 is SYGVQD in the germline V gene (reference sequence). With V trimmed by 2 bases and J by 3 bases, 2 bases remained unmatched. The chain's CDR3 is CASSETSGRYTGELFF. The CDR3 coding sequence is TGCGCCAGCAGTGAGACTAGCGGGAGATACACCGGGGAGCTGTTTTTT.

The sample holds a few counts of this clone. The rearrangement joins TRBV7-2 to TRBJ2-7, with no clear D. V was shortened by 1 base and J by 6 bases, with 7 bases between the two germline ends. CDR1 SGHTA and CDR2 FQGNSA come from the germline V gene. The CDR3 runs to 12 residues. The CDR3 DNA follows: TGTGCCAGCAGCTTAGGAAGGAGCGAGCAGTACTTC. This codes for CASSLGRSEQYF.

The CDR3: CASRETGGGLTGNTIYF. CDR3 sequence (DNA): TGTGCCAGCAGGGAAACAGGGGGCGGTTTAACTGGAAACACCATATATTTT. This chain links TRBV5-5 with TRBJ1-3; 9 bases align to TRBD1. J was trimmed by 2 bases and V by 5 bases; bases with no gene match: 11. Germline loops: CDR1 SGHKS, CDR2 YYEKEE (reference sequence). This CDR3 spans 17 amino acids.

This clone was detected a few times. The chain couples TRBV19 to TRBJ2-1, with 9 bases identical to TRBD2. The length of the CDR3 is 15 residues. Trimming removed 3 bases from V and 8 bases from J; junction bases left unmatched: 8. Germline assignment: CDR1 LNHDA and CDR2 SQIVND (reference sequence). As DNA, the CDR3 is TGTGCCAGTAGTATGGTGCCTAGCGGGATACATGAGCAGTTCTTC. Translated, it gives CASSMVPSGIHEQFF.

The CDR3 here is CASSHRVEGAGELFF. The CDR3 coding sequence is TGTGCCAGCAGCCACCGCGTCGAGGGGGCCGGGGAGCTGTTTTTT. The chain carries TRBV13 and TRBJ2-2; a weak D match, TRBD1 (6 bases). CDR3 length equals 15 residues. Germline V gene sequence: CDR1 PRHDT, CDR2 FYEKMQ (reference sequence). V was trimmed by 5 bases and J by 6 bases, leaving 16 bases between them.

The chain uses TRBV5-4 and TRBJ1-1; D gene uncertain. Germline loops: CDR1 SGHNT, CDR2 YYREEE (reference sequence). The CDR3 has 15 residues. Trimming stripped 4 bases from V and 1 base from J, with 14 bases between. The CDR3 here is CASSLPTETNTEAFF. CDR3 in DNA: TGTGCCAGCAGCCTACCGACGGAGACGAACACTGAAGCTTTCTTT.

The chain is built from TRBV13 and TRBJ2-3, with 8 nucleotides matching TRBD2. J gave up 11 bases and V 5 bases, and 9 bases lay outside the gene matches. The CDR3 has 13 residues. Germline CDR1 and CDR2: PRHDT and FYEKMQ (reference sequence). The CDR3 sequence is CASSPLAGGRQYF. The DNA of the CDR3 is TGTGCCAGCAGCCCCCTGGCGGGAGGACGGCAGTATTTT.